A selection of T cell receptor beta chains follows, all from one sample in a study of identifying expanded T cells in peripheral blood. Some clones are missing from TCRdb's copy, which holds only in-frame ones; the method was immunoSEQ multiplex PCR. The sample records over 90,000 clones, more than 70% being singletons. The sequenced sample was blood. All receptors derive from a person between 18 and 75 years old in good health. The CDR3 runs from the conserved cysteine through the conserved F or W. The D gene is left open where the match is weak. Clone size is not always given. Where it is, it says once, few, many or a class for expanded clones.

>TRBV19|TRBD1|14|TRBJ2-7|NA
CASSRLGQGYEQYF
TGTGCCAGTAGCCGTCTCGGACAGGGCTACGAGCAGTACTTC
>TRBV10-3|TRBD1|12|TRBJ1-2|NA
CAISGQGLGYTF
TGTGCCATCAGCGGACAGGGGCTTGGCTACACCTTC
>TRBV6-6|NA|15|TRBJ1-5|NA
CASRDVGGSNQPQHF
TGTGCCAGCAGGGACGTGGGGGGTAGCAATCAGCCCCAGCATTTT
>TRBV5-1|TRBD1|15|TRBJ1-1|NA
CASSWTGTVNTEAFF
TGCGCCAGCAGCTGGACCGGGACAGTAAACACTGAAGCTTTCTTT
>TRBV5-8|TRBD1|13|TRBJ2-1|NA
CASSLDRGNEQFF
TGTGCCAGCAGCTTGGACAGGGGGAATGAGCAGTTCTTC
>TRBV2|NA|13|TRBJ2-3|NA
CASRESSTDTQYF
TGTGCCAGCCGGGAGTCTAGCACAGATACGCAGTATTTT
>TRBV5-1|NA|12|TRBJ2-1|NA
CASSSKSGEQFF
TGCGCCAGCAGCTCCAAGAGCGGTGAGCAGTTCTTC
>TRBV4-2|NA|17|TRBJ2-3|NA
CASSQARAVKRPDTQYF
TGTGCCAGCAGCCAAGCCCGAGCCGTGAAGAGACCAGATACGCAGTATTTT
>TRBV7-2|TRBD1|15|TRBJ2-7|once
CASSSGQDRSYEQYF
TGTGCCAGCAGCTCCGGACAGGACCGGTCCTACGAGCAGTACTTC
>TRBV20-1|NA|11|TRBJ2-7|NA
CRVAGGYEQYF
TGCAGGGTGGCAGGAGGCTACGAGCAGTACTTC
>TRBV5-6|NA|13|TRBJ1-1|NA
CASSFGRATEAFF
TGTGCCAGCAGCTTCGGCAGGGCGACTGAAGCTTTCTTT
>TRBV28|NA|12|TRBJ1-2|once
CASVRAGYGYTF
TGTGCCAGCGTTCGGGCCGGCTATGGCTACACCTTC
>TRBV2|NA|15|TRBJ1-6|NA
CASSELPRGESPLHF
TGTGCCAGCAGTGAACTCCCGAGGGGCGAATCACCCCTCCACTTT
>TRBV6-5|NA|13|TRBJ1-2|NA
CASIGDNYYGYTF
TGTGCCAGTATCGGCGACAATTATTATGGCTACACCTTC
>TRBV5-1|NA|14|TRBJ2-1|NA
CASSLEGIYNEQFF
TGCGCCAGCAGCTTGGAAGGGATCTACAATGAGCAGTTCTTC
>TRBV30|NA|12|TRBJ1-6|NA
CAHGEPTSPLHF
TGTGCCCACGGGGAACCAACTTCACCCCTCCACTTT
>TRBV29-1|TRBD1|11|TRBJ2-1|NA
CSVDRGNEQFF
TGCAGCGTGGACAGGGGCAATGAGCAGTTCTTC
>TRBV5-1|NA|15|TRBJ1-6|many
CASSFNRAYNSPLHF
TGCGCCAGCAGCTTTAATAGGGCCTATAATTCACCCCTCCACTTT
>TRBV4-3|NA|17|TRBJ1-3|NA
CASSQVWGSAGGNTIYF
TGCGCCAGCAGCCAAGTTTGGGGGTCTGCGGGTGGAAACACCATATATTTT
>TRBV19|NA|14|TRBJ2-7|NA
CASSAPGGTYEQYF
TGTGCCAGTAGTGCCCCCGGAGGGACCTACGAGCAGTACTTC
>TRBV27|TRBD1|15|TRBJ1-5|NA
CASSLDRGIDQPQHF
TGTGCCAGCAGTTTAGACAGGGGTATAGATCAGCCCCAGCATTTT
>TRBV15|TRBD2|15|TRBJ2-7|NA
CATSRASGSSYEQYF
TGTGCCACCAGCAGGGCTAGCGGATCCTCCTACGAGCAGTACTTC
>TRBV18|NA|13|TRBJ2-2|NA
CASSERHTGELFF
TGTGCCAGCTCCGAGAGGCACACCGGGGAGCTGTTTTTT
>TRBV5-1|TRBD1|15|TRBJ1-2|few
CASSLRTGGSYGYTF
TGCGCCAGCAGCCTCCGGACAGGGGGGTCCTATGGCTACACCTTC
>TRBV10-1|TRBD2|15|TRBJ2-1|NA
CASSKAGGPHNEQFF
TGCGCCAGCAGTAAAGCGGGAGGCCCGCACAATGAGCAGTTCTTC
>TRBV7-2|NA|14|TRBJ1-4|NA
CASSPVVANEKLFF
TGTGCCAGCAGCCCCGTGGTTGCTAATGAAAAACTGTTTTTT
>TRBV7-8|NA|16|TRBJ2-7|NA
CASSLTNTQGNYEQYF
TGTGCCAGCAGCTTAACAAATACGCAGGGAAATTACGAGCAGTACTTC
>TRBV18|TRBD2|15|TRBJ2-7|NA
CASSPSGGRYYEQYF
TGTGCCAGCTCACCGAGCGGGGGGCGCTACTACGAGCAGTACTTC
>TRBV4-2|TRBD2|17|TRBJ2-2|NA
CASSQDRLAGVTGELFF
TGTGCCAGCAGCCAAGATAGGCTAGCGGGAGTCACCGGGGAGCTGTTTTTT
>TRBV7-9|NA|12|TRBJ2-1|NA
CASSQTGLGRFF
TGTGCCAGCAGCCAAACAGGGTTGGGTCGCTTCTTC
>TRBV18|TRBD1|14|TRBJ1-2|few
CASSPQGQTMGYTF
TGTGCCAGCTCACCACAGGGACAGACTATGGGCTACACCTTC
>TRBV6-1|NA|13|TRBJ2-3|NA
CASSDSVEDTQYF
TGTGCCAGCAGTGATAGCGTTGAAGATACGCAGTATTTT
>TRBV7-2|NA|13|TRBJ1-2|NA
CASSPDHNYGYTF
TGTGCCAGCAGCCCGGACCATAACTATGGCTACACCTTC
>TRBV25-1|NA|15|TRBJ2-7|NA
CASSEYGDSSYEQYF
TGTGCCAGCAGTGAGTACGGGGATAGCTCCTACGAGCAGTACTTC
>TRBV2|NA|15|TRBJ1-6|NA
CASSDELRGISPLHF
TGTGCCAGCAGTGATGAATTAAGGGGGATTTCACCCCTCCACTTT
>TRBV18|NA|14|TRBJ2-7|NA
CASSPRTDYYEQYF
TGTGCCAGCTCACCTCGGACAGACTACTACGAGCAGTACTTC
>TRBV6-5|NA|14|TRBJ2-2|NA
CASLRNPNTGELFF
TGTGCCAGCCTTCGAAATCCGAACACCGGGGAGCTGTTTTTT
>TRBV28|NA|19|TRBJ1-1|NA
CASTLGGVGRRGMSTEAFF
TGTGCCAGCACCCTGGGGGGGGTTGGTAGGAGAGGTATGTCCACTGAAGCTTTCTTT
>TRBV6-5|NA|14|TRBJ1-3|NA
CASQVGLTGNTIYF
TGTGCCAGCCAAGTTGGACTTACTGGAAACACCATATATTTT
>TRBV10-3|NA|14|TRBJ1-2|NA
CAISGREGNYGYTF
TGTGCCATCAGCGGCCGGGAGGGCAACTATGGCTACACCTTC
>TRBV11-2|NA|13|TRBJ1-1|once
CASSLATVSEAFF
TGTGCCAGCAGCTTAGCCACAGTGTCTGAAGCTTTCTTT
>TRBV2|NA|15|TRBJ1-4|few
CASSDPGGRGEKLFF
TGTGCCAGCAGTGACCCTGGGGGGCGGGGTGAAAAACTGTTTTTT
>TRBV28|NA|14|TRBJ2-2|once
CASFNTRITGELFF
TGTGCCAGTTTCAATACAAGAATCACCGGGGAGCTGTTTTTT
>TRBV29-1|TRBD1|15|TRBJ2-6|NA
CSVRDRGLGANVLTF
TGCAGCGTCCGGGACAGGGGTCTTGGGGCCAACGTCCTGACTTTC
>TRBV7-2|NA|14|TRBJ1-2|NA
CASSLQGMGYGYTF
TGTGCCAGCAGCTTACAGGGGATGGGCTATGGCTACACCTTC
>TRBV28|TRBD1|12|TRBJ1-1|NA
CASSLTGVQAFF
TGTGCCAGCAGTTTAACAGGGGTGCAAGCTTTCTTT
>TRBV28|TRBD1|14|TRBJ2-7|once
CASRGQGEPYEQYF
TGTGCCAGCAGGGGACAGGGGGAGCCCTACGAGCAGTACTTC
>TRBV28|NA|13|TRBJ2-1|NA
CASSRREFSGQFF
TGTGCCAGCAGCCGTAGGGAATTTTCTGGGCAGTTCTTC
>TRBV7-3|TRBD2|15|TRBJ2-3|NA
CASSLDGRAADTQYF
TGTGCCAGCAGCTTAGACGGGAGGGCCGCAGATACGCAGTATTTT
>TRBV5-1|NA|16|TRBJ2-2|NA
CASSPDTGRNTGELFF
TGCGCCAGCAGCCCTGACACGGGCAGAAACACCGGGGAGCTGTTTTTT
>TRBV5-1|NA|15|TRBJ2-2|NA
CASSPGTQYTGELFF
TGCGCCAGCAGCCCCGGGACTCAGTACACCGGGGAGCTGTTTTTT
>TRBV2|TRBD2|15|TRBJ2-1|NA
CASTVYSGGANEQFF
TGTGCCAGCACCGTTTATAGCGGGGGGGCCAATGAGCAGTTCTTC